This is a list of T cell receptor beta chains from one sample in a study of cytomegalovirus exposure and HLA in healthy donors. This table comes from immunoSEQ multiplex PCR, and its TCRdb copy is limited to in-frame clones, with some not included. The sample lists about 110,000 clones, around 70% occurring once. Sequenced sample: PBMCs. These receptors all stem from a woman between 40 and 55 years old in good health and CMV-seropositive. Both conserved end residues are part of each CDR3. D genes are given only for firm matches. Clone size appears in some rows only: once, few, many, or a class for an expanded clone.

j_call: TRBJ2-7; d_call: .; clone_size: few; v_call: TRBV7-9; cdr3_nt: TGTGCCAGCAGCTTGGACGACTACTCCTACGAGCAGTACTTC; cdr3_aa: CASSLDDYSYEQYF
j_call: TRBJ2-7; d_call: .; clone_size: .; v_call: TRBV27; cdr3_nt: TGTGCCAGCAGGATGAAACAGGGCTACGAGCAGTACTTC; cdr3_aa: CASRMKQGYEQYF
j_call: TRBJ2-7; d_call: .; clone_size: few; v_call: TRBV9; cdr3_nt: TGTGCCAGCAGCGAGGGGACCCCGGCTAGCGGCAGGGGCGAGCAGTACTTC; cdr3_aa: CASSEGTPASGRGEQYF
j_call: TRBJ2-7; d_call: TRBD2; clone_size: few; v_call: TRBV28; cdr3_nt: TGTGCCAGCAGCAGACTAGCGGGGTCCTACGAGCAGTACTTC; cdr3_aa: CASSRLAGSYEQYF
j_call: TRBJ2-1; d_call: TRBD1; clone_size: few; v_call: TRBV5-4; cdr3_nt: TGTGCCAGCAGCTTGGATCAGGGGGCCTACAATGAGCAGTTCTTC; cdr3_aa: CASSLDQGAYNEQFF
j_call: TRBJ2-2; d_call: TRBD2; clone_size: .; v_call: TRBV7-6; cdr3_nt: TGTGCCAGCAGCTTAGTCCCCATGCTAGCGGGGGGGACGAACACCGGGGAGCTGTTTTTT; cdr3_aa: CASSLVPMLAGGTNTGELFF
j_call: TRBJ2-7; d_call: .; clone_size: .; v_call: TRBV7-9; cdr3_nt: TGTGCCAGCAGCGCAGACAGCCGCTACGAGCAGTACTTC; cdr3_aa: CASSADSRYEQYF
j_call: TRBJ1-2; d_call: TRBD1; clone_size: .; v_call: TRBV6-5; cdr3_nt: TGTGCCAGCAGTTACGGGACAGGGGTGTCTGTACGTGGCTACACCTTC; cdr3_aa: CASSYGTGVSVRGYTF
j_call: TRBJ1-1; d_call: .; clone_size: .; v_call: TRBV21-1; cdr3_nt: TGTGCCAGCAGCTCAAGGACAGGGCACACTGAAGCTTTCTTT; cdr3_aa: CASSSRTGHTEAFF
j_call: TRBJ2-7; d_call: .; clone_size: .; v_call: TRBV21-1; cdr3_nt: TGTGCCAGCAGCCGGGACAGGGTTTACTTC; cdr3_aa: CASSRDRVYF
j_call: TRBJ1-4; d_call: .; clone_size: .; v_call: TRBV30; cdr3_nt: TGTGCCTGGAGCCCCGGCCGGGCAACTAATGAAAAACTGTTTTTT; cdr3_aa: CAWSPGRATNEKLFF